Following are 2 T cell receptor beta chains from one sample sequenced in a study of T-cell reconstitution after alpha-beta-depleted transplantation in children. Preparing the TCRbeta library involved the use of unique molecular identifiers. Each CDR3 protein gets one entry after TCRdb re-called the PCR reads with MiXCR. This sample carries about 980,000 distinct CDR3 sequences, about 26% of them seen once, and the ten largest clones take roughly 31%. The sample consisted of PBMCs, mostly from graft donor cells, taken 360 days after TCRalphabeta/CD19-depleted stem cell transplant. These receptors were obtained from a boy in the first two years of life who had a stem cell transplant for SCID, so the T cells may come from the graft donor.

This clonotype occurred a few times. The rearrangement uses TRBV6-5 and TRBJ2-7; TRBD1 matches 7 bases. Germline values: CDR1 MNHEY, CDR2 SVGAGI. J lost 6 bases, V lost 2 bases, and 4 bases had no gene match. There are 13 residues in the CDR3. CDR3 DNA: TGTGCCAGCAGTTACACGACAGGGAGCGAGCAGTACTTC. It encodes CASSYTTGSEQYF.

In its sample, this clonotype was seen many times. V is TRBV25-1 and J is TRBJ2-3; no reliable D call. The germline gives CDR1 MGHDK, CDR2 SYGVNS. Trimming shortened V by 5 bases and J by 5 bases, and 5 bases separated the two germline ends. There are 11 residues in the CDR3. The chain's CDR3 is CASSQRDTQYF. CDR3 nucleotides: TGTGCCAGCAGTCAGCGAGATACGCAGTATTTT.